The clone carrying this TCR beta chain was counted many times. Its specificity is unknown. From the 5' RACE reads, TCRdb called clonotypes with MiXCR, one entry per CDR3 protein. The repertoire has around 250,000 distinct CDR3 sequences, roughly 13% of them found once; the top ten carry around 4%. The data belong to a study of identical twins. CDR3 length: 17 amino acids. The V end lost 3 bases, the J end lost 3 bases, and 20 bases lay between the germline ends. The germline V gene has CDR1 SGHDT and CDR2 YYEEEE. Study findings and constraints: The abundant beta clonotypes from cord blood had fewer insertions, and memory repertoires had none of this.

The sample also formed part of further work on yellow fever vaccine responses in identical twins.

The material sequenced was memory (CD45RO+) T cells sorted from blood. The receptor was isolated from a woman younger than 30 in good health. The chain recombines TRBV5-6 with TRBJ2-3, with D perhaps matching TRBD2 (6 bases). The CDR3 here is CASSSAGTSPLTDTQYF. The CDR3 coding sequence is TGTGCCAGCAGCTCCGCCGGGACTTCTCCATTGACAGATACGCAGTATTTT.